These 5 T cell receptor beta chains came from one sample sequenced in a study of identical twins. In TCRdb, the 5' RACE reads were re-called with MiXCR into one record per CDR3 protein. The table includes under 250,000 distinct CDR3 sequences, roughly an eighth detected once. These data are also associated with another study on yellow fever vaccine responses in identical twins.

The sample was memory (CD45RO+) T cells sorted from blood. Source of these receptors: a woman aged 18-29 years in good health.

J is TRBJ1-2 and V is TRBV18, with TRBD1 as a possible D gene (6 bases). Trimming stripped 3 bases from V and 4 bases from J, with 18 bases between. The CDR3 contains 16 residues. Germline V gives CDR1 KGHSH, CDR2 LQKENI. CDR3 amino acids: CASSPSITGTPYGYTF. CDR3 DNA: TGTGCCAGCTCACCTTCAATTACCGGGACACCCTATGGCTACACCTTC.

This clonotype was counted a single time. A read error may be the cause here, since a much bigger clone is one base away. The rearrangement uses TRBV7-2 and TRBJ2-1; no clear D gene. V lost 5 bases and J lost 10, with 9 bases in between. CDR1 is SGHTA, CDR2 FQGNSA, per germline. The CDR3 contains 11 residues. This CDR3 reads CASSIRREQFF. DNA for the CDR3: TGTGCCAGCAGCATCAGAAGGGAGCAGTTCTTC.

This clonotype was recorded many times. V usage is TRBV7-2 and J usage is TRBJ1-1; TRBD1 is a possible D gene (5 bases). CDR1 is SGHTA, CDR2 FQGNSA, per germline. V shed 5 bases and J shed 3 bases, with 16 bases lying between them. The CDR3 contains 15 residues. The CDR3 sequence: CASSPRGGRDTEAFF. The CDR3 DNA follows: TGTGCCAGCAGCCCTAGGGGCGGGAGGGACACTGAAGCTTTCTTT.

Note on this clonotype: The junction differs from germline at one of its ends, possibly a read error. This rearrangement joins TRBV7-9 to TRBJ1-2; 8 bases fit TRBD1. Per germline, CDR1 SEHNR and CDR2 FQNEAQ (reference sequence). This CDR3 comprises 13 residues. CDR3 protein: CASSLVGGTGFLF. The CDR3 DNA reads as TGTGCCAGCAGCTTAGTTGGCGGGACAGGCTTCCTCTTC.

In its sample, this clonotype was seen a few times. The chain couples TRBV3-1 to TRBJ2-7, with 7 bases aligning to TRBD2. V trimming: 1 base; J trimming: 4 bases; junction bases outside the gene matches: 4. This CDR3 contains 14 residues. Germline CDR1 LGHDT, CDR2 YNNKEL (reference sequence). DNA for the CDR3: TGTGCCAGCAGCCAAGGCGGGGAGGGATACGAGCAGTACTTC. It translates to CASSQGGEGYEQYF.